Following are 9 T cell receptor beta chains from one sample sequenced in a study of T cells in Graves' hyperthyroidism and ophthalmopathy. Amplified TCR beta CDR3 regions came from RNA transcripts. The HTBI primer set served for first-round RT-PCR of the TCR CDR3. TCRdb reanalysed the multiplex PCR reads using MiXCR and keeps one entry per CDR3 protein. The repertoire includes a few hundred thousand distinct CDR3 sequences, about 14% of them detected once, and around a fifth sits in the top ten. What was sequenced was blood. The receptors were gathered from a woman aged 25-40 years with Graves' ophthalmopathy.

This clonotype was counted many times. J is TRBJ2-7 and V is TRBV3-1, with 7 bases aligning to TRBD2. The CDR3 covers 15 residues. Germline CDR1 is LGHDT and CDR2 is YNNKEL (reference sequence). V was clipped by 2 bases and J by 0 bases; unmatched bases: 4. The CDR3 reads CASSQTSGASYEQYF. DNA for the CDR3: TGTGCCAGCAGCCAAACGAGCGGGGCCTCCTACGAGCAGTACTTC.

This clonotype has only a few counts. The chain couples TRBV10-3 to TRBJ1-1, with unresolved D. The length of the CDR3 is 13 residues. Germline V CDR1 and CDR2: ENHRY, SYGVKD. The germline V and J ends were trimmed by 10 bases and 1 base, with 13 bases remaining between them. In DNA, the CDR3 is TGTGCCAGCCTCCTTGGGAAGAACACTGAAGCTTTCTTT. Protein product: CASLLGKNTEAFF.

This clonotype has ten or more counts. The chain couples TRBV20-1 to TRBJ1-1; 10 bases fit TRBD1. Germline V gene sequence: CDR1 DFQATT, CDR2 SNEGSKA (reference sequence). The CDR3 length is 17 residues. Unmatched junction bases numbered 10, after V lost 3 bases and J lost 0 bases. The CDR3 reads CSARLGQGTLMNTEAFF. The CDR3 region has the DNA TGCAGTGCTAGGTTGGGACAGGGGACTCTTATGAACACTGAAGCTTTCTTT.

The chain links TRBV11-2 to TRBJ2-1, with a weak D call TRBD1 (6 bases). CDR1 and CDR2 from the germline V gene are SGHAT and FQNNGV. The CDR3 runs to 17 residues. Trimming took 2 bases from V and 3 from J, leaving 17 bases between them. The chain's CDR3 is CASSLLWGRVDYNEQFF. The CDR3 DNA reads as TGTGCCAGCAGCTTACTATGGGGGCGGGTGGACTACAATGAGCAGTTCTTC.

In this sample, this clonotype turned up many times. The chain uses TRBV6-1 and TRBJ1-2; D remains ambiguous. In germline, CDR1 is MNHNS, CDR2 SASEGT. Trimming cost V 4 bases and J 6 bases, with 18 bases left between them. CDR3 size: 15 residues. The CDR3 DNA reads TGTGCCAGCAGTGTCCAATGGGAGGGTAGGGATGGCTACACCTTC. It specifies CASSVQWEGRDGYTF.

The sample holds a few counts of this clonotype. This chain uses TRBV6-1 with TRBJ1-5; D gene unclear. Trimming removed 6 bases at V and 0 bases at J, with 12 bases between. Germline assignment: CDR1 MNHNS and CDR2 SASEGT. This CDR3 spans 15 amino acids. The CDR3 region is CASSSGQNSNQPQHF. For the CDR3, the DNA is TGTGCCAGCAGCTCCGGGCAGAATAGCAATCAGCCCCAGCATTTT.

This clonotype has a count of ten or more. The V and J genes are TRBV2 and TRBJ2-7, with a tentative D call TRBD1 (5 bases). CDR1 is SNHLY and CDR2 is FYNNEI in the germline V gene. The ends were cut back, 0 bases at V and 2 bases at J, with 8 bases in the middle. This CDR3 contains 14 residues. CDR3 nucleotide sequence: TGTGCCAGCAGTGAAGCCTGGGGCGCCTACGAGCAGTACTTC. Its protein is CASSEAWGAYEQYF.

Regarding this clonotype: The junction does not match germline at one end; this may be a read error. This rearrangement joins TRBV12-3 or TRBV12-4 to TRBJ2-7; the D call may be TRBD1 or TRBD2 (5 bases each). The CDR3 runs 12 residues. DNA of the CDR3: TGTACCAGCAGTCCCCGGGGCGGCGAGCAGTACTTC. This translates into CTSSPRGGEQYF.

At least ten counts were recorded for this clonotype. CDR3 DNA sequence: TGTGCCAGCACCTCCGGACTAGCGGCATACTACAATGAGCAGTTCTTC. It encodes CASTSGLAAYYNEQFF. The chain has TRBV28 and TRBJ2-1, with 10 bases that match TRBD2. Trimming removed 7 bases from V and 3 bases from J; junction bases left unmatched: 9. The CDR3 is 16 amino acids. Germline loops: CDR1 MDHEN, CDR2 SYDVKM.